This is a list of T cell receptor beta chains from one sample in a study of blood T cell repertoires in COVID-19. Assay used: immunoSEQ multiplex PCR; TCRdb lists only in-frame clones, some missing. The sample holds 300,000 or so clones, about 92% seen once. The sequencing input was PBMCs or T cells enriched from blood (not recorded which). These receptors were taken from a man between 60 and 70 years old who had recovered from COVID-19. CDR3s include the opening cysteine and the closing phenylalanine or tryptophan. D genes are given only for firm matches. The size field is filled for only some rows; it gives once, few, many or a size class.

v_gene	abundance	j_gene	d_gene	CDR3nt	CDR3aa
TRBV2	.	TRBJ1-1	.	TGTGCCAGCAGTGGACAGCAGAACACTGAAGCTTTCTTT	CASSGQQNTEAFF
TRBV6-5	.	TRBJ2-4	TRBD1	TGTGCCAGCAGACAGGGGATTGGTGTTCAGTACTTC	CASRQGIGVQYF
TRBV28	.	TRBJ2-5	TRBD1	TGTGCCAGCAGTTCGGGGACAGGGGGCTTGGAGACCCAGTACTTC	CASSSGTGGLETQYF
TRBV6-5	once	TRBJ2-5	TRBD1	TGTGCCAGCAGGCGGACAGGGGGCCAAGAGACCCAGTACTTC	CASRRTGGQETQYF
TRBV5-1	.	TRBJ2-1	TRBD2	TGCGCCAGCAGCTTGGTAAAAAGGACTAGCGGGAGTATGAATGAGCAGTTCTTC	CASSLVKRTSGSMNEQFF
TRBV7-8	few	TRBJ1-1	.	TGTGCCAGCAGCTTAGTTTCCCACACGCCGAACACTGAAGCTTTCTTT	CASSLVSHTPNTEAFF
TRBV7-2	.	TRBJ1-2	.	TGTGCCAGCAGCGCTAGGAGTGGATTCTACACCTTC	CASSARSGFYTF
TRBV5-1	.	TRBJ1-1	TRBD1	TGCGCCAGCAGCTACCCGACAGGGTGGCCCACTGAAGCTTTCTTT	CASSYPTGWPTEAFF
TRBV18	.	TRBJ1-5	.	TGTGCCAGCTCACCAGGTGGCGGGGTGTATAGCAATCAGCCCCAGCATTTT	CASSPGGGVYSNQPQHF
TRBV4-1	.	TRBJ2-7	TRBD1	TGCGCCAGCAGCCAAGCTATAAGATTAAGGGACAGAACCTACGAGCAGTACTTC	CASSQAIRLRDRTYEQYF
TRBV29-1	.	TRBJ1-2	.	TGCAGCGTTGGGGGGGACAACTATGGCTACACCTTC	CSVGGDNYGYTF
TRBV7-9	once	TRBJ2-1	TRBD2	TGTGCCAGCAGCTCCGGACTAGCGGGGGGGCATTGGTTCTTC	CASSSGLAGGHWFF
TRBV11-2	.	TRBJ2-7	.	TGTGCCAGCAGCCAGGACAGAGAGTCCTACGAGCAGTACTTC	CASSQDRESYEQYF
TRBV7-9	.	TRBJ1-2	.	TGTGCCAGCAGCTTACTTGGCGGGTCTGGAGGCTACACCTTC	CASSLLGGSGGYTF
TRBV3-1/TRBV3-2	.	TRBJ1-2	.	TGTGCCAGCAGCCAAAGCGGTTCTAACTATGGCTACACCTTC	CASSQSGSNYGYTF
TRBV11-2	once	TRBJ2-1	TRBD2	TGTGCCAGCAGGAGTAGCGGGAGAGGCGTCTATGAGCAGTTCTTC	CASRSSGRGVYEQFF
TRBV7-3	.	TRBJ2-1	.	TGTGCCAGCAGCTTCGGAGGATCAAAGAATGAGCAGTTCTTC	CASSFGGSKNEQFF
TRBV6-5	.	TRBJ1-1	.	TGTGCCAGCAGTTACTCTGGACAGTTTGAAGCTTTCTTT	CASSYSGQFEAFF
TRBV5-1	.	TRBJ1-2	.	TGCGCCAGCAGCTCGGCGGGGGTCTATGGCTACACCTTC	CASSSAGVYGYTF
TRBV30	.	TRBJ2-5	TRBD2	TGTGCCTGCCCCTGGGGTCCGGGGGGAACCCAGTACTTC	CACPWGPGGTQYF
TRBV15	.	TRBJ1-3	TRBD1	TGTGCCACCAGCAGAGATAGGGGGCCTGGAAACACCATATATTTT	CATSRDRGPGNTIYF
TRBV2	once	TRBJ2-7	TRBD1	TGTGCCACCCTTACCCCGGGACAGGGAATCAAGCAGTACTTC	CATLTPGQGIKQYF
TRBV18	.	TRBJ2-1	TRBD2	TGTGCCAGCTCCCCAGCCGGCGGGAGGGGAGATGAGCAGTTCTTC	CASSPAGGRGDEQFF
TRBV14	.	TRBJ2-1	TRBD1	TGTGCCAGCAGCCATTTACCGGGACAGGGGTCCTACAATGAGCAGTTCTTC	CASSHLPGQGSYNEQFF
TRBV27	once	TRBJ1-2	TRBD1	TGTGCCAGCAGTGTCCGGACAGGGGGAATGTATGGCTACACCTTC	CASSVRTGGMYGYTF
TRBV7-2	.	TRBJ2-6	.	TGTGCCAGCAGCACCCGGTTGGCGGGTTCCGGGGCCAACGTCCTGACTTTC	CASSTRLAGSGANVLTF
TRBV7-9	.	TRBJ1-4	.	TGTGCCAGCAGCTCACCAATTGGTCTTGGTGCGGAAAAACTGTTTTTT	CASSSPIGLGAEKLFF
TRBV11-2	.	TRBJ2-7	TRBD2	TGTGCCAGCAGCCCGTTTAGCGGGGGTCGTTACGAGCAGTACTTC	CASSPFSGGRYEQYF
TRBV24-1	.	TRBJ2-5	TRBD2	TGTGCCACCAGTGGGCGGGAGGTGGAGACCCAGTACTTC	CATSGREVETQYF
TRBV30	.	TRBJ2-5	TRBD2	TGTGCCTGGACTAACGGGGGGGTCGAAGAGACCCAGTACTTC	CAWTNGGVEETQYF
TRBV7-2	.	TRBJ2-1	TRBD2	TGTGCCAGCAGCTTAGCTAGCGGGGGGCTCAGCTCCTACAATGAGCAGTTCTTC	CASSLASGGLSSYNEQFF
TRBV4-3	.	TRBJ2-1	TRBD1	TGCGCCAGCAGCCAGAGCCAGGGGGCGCCATGGAATGAGCAGTTCTTC	CASSQSQGAPWNEQFF
TRBV7-9	.	TRBJ2-7	.	TGTGCCAGCAGCTTAGGCCGACTAGTTAGAGATTACGAGCAGTACTTC	CASSLGRLVRDYEQYF
TRBV6-2/TRBV6-3	.	TRBJ2-1	TRBD2	TGTGCCAGCAGTGACGGACTAGCGGGAGGACAAGGACGGTACAATGAGCAGTTCTTC	CASSDGLAGGQGRYNEQFF